The T cell receptor (beta chain) described here comes from a study of cytomegalovirus exposure and HLA in healthy donors. Background on the study: Findings of an earlier analysis included roughly 110 million unique TCR beta sequences from roughly 190 million T cells. Unique TCRs numbering some 80 million, obtained from HLA-typed donors, made up an early data release. Study-wide results and limits: CMV serostatus alone was available as immune exposure information.

This clone was found a few times. Its antigen remains unknown. The PCR employed 60 Vbeta primers together with 13 Jbeta primers. TCRdb keeps only in-frame clones here, not all; method: immunoSEQ multiplex PCR. The data contain about 120,000 clones, about 78% of them singletons. Sequenced material: PBMCs. This receptor was identified in a man aged 25 to 45 in good health and CMV-seronegative.

The CDR3 DNA is TGTGCCAGCAGCTTAGATTCGCGAGATACGCAGTATTTT. Protein sequence: CASSLDSRDTQYF. The chain links TRBV11-2 to TRBJ2-3; D gene ambiguous. Trimming took 0 bases from V and 5 from J, leaving 6 bases between them. This CDR3 comprises 13 residues. Germline-derived CDR1 and CDR2 are SGHAT and FQNNGV.